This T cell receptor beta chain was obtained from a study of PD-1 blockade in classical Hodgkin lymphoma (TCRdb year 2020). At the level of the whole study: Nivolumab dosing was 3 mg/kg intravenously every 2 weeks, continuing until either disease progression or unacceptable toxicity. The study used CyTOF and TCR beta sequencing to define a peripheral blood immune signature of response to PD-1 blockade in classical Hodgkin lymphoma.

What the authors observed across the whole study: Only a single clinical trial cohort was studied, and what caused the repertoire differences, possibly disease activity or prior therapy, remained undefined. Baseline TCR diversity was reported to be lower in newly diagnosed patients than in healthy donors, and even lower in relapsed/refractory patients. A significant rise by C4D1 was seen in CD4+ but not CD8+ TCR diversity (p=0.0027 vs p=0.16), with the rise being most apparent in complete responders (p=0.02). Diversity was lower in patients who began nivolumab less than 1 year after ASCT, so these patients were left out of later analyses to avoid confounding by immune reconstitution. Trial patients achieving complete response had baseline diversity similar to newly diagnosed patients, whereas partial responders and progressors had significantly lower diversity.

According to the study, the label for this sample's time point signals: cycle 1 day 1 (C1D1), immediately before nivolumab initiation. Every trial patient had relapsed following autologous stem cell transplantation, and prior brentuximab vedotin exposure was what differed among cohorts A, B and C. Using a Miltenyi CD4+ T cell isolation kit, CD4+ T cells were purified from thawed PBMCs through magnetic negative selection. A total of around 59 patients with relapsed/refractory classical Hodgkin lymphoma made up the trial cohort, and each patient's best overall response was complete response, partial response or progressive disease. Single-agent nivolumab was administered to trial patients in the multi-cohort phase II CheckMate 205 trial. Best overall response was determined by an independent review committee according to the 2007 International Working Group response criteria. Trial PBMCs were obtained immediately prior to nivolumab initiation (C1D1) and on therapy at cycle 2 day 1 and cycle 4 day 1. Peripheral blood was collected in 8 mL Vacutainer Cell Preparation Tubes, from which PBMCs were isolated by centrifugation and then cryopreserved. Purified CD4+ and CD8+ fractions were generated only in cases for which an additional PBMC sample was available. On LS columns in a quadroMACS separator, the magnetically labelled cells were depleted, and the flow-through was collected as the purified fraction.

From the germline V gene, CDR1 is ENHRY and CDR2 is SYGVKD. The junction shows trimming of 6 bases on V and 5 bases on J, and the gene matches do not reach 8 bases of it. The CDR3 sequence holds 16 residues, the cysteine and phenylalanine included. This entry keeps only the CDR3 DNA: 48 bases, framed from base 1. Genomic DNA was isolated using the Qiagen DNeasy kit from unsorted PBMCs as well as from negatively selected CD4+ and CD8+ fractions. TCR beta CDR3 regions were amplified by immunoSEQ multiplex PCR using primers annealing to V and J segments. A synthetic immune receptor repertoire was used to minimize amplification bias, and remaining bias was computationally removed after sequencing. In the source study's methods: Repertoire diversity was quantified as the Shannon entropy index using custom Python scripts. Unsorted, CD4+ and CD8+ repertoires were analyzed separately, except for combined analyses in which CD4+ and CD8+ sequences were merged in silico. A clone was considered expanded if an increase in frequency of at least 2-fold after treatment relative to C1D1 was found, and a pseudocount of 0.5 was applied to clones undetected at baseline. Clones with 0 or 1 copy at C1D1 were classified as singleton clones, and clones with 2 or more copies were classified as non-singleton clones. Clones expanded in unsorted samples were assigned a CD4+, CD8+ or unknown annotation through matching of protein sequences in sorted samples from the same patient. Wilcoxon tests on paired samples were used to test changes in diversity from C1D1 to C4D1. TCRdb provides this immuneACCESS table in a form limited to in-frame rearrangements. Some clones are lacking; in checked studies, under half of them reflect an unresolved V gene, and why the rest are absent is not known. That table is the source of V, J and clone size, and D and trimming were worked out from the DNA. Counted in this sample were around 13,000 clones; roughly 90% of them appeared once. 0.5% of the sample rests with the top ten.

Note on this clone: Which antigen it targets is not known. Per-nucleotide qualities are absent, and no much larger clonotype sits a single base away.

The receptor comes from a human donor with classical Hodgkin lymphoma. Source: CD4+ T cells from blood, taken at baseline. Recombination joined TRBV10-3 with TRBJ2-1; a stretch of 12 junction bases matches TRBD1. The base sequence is TGTGCCATCAGCTCCCCCGGGACAGGGGGCAACAATGAGCAGTTCTTC. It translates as CAISSPGTGGNNEQFF.